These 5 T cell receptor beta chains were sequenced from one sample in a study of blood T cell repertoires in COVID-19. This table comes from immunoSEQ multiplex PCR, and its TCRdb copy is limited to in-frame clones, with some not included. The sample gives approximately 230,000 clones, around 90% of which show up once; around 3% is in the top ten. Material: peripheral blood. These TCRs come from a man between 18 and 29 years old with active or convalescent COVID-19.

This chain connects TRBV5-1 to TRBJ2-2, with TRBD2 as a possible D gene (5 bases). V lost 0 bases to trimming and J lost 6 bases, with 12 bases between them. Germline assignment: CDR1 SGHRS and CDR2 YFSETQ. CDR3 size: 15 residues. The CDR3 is CASSLGLATSGELFF. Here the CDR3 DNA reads TGCGCCAGCAGCTTGGGCCTAGCCACATCCGGGGAGCTGTTTTTT.

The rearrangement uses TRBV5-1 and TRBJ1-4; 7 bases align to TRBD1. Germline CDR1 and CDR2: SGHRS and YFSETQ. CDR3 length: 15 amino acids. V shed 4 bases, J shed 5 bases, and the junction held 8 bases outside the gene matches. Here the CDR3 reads CASSPRDSRNEKLFF. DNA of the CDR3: TGCGCCAGCAGCCCACGGGACAGTCGAAATGAAAAACTGTTTTTT.

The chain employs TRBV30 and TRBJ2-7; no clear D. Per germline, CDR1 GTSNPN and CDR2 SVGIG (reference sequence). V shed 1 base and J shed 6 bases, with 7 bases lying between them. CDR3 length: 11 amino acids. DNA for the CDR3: TGTGCCTGGAGTGCTAGTATCGAGCAGTACTTC. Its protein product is CAWSASIEQYF.

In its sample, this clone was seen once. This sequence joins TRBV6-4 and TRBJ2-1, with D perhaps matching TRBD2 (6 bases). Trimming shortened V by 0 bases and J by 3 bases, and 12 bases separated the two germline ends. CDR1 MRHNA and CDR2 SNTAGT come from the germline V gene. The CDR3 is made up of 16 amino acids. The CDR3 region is CASSDSGGKGYNEQFF. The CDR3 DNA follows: TGTGCCAGCAGTGACTCTGGGGGGAAGGGCTACAATGAGCAGTTCTTC.

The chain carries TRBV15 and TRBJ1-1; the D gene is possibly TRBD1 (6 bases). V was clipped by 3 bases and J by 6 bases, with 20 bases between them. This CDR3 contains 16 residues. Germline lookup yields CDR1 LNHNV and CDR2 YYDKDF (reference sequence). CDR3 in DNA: TGTGCCACCAGCAGCCTTTTGGGAGGGGGTATCCCTGAAGCTTTCTTT. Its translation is CATSSLLGGGIPEAFF.